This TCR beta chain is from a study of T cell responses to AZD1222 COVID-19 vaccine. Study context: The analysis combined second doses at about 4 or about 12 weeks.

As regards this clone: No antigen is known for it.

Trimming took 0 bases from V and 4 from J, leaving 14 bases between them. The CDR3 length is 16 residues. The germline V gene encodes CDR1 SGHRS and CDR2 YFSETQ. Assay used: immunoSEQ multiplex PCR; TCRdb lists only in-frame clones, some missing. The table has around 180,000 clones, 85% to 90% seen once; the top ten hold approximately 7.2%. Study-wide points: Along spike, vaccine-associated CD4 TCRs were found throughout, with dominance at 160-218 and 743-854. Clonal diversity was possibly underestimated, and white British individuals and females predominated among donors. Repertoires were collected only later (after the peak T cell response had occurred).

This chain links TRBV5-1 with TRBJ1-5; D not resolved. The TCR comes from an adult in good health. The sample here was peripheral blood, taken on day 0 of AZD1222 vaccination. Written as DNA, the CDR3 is TGCGCCAGCAGCTTGGGCCCGATTATGATGAATCAGCCCCAGCATTTT. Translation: CASSLGPIMMNQPQHF.